One sample yielded the 8 T cell receptor beta chains listed below, sequenced in a study of cytomegalovirus exposure and HLA in healthy donors. Amplification used 60 Vbeta primers and 13 Jbeta primers. Profiling relied on immunoSEQ multiplex PCR, and the TCRdb table lists in-frame clones only, not all of them. The sample lists hundreds of thousands of clones, under 80% occurring once. Sequencing was carried out using PBMCs. The receptors were sampled from a female donor in good health and CMV-seronegative.

This clone appeared once. The V gene is TRBV4-1, the J gene TRBJ1-5; 12 bases fit TRBD1. The ends lost 1 base at V and 1 base at J; junction bases unmatched: 8. This CDR3 spans 19 amino acids. Germline V gives CDR1 MGHRA, CDR2 YSYEKL. CDR3 sequence: CASSQGTPGQGASNQPQHF. As DNA, the CDR3 is TGCGCCAGCAGCCAAGGGACCCCGGGACAGGGGGCCAGCAATCAGCCCCAGCATTTT.

This clone has only a few counts. The rearrangement links TRBV5-8 to TRBJ2-7; weak D call: TRBD1 (5 bases). The V gene's germline CDR1 is SGHTS and CDR2 YDEGEE. The CDR3 contains 15 residues. V lost 2 bases and J 9 bases, leaving 21 bases between the germline ends. The CDR3 region is CASSFDSSTPTGQYF. In DNA, the CDR3 is TGTGCCAGCAGCTTCGACAGTTCCACCCCTACGGGGCAGTACTTC.

This clone was detected a few times. The genes are TRBV11-3 and TRBJ2-1; 11 positions agree with TRBD2. V shed 1 base and J 9 bases; nucleotides not matched to a gene: 8. This CDR3 comprises 16 residues. CDR1 is SGHNT, CDR2 YENEEA, per germline. The CDR3 reads CASSLGLAGGKSEQFF. The CDR3 DNA reads as TGTGCCAGCAGCTTAGGGCTAGCGGGAGGAAAAAGTGAGCAGTTCTTC.

This clone was seen a single time. This sequence joins TRBV5-1 and TRBJ2-1; 7 bases agree with TRBD1. Germline V gene lookup returns CDR1 SGHRS and CDR2 YFSETQ. V shed 5 bases, J shed 5 bases, and the junction held 4 bases outside the gene matches. This CDR3 contains 13 residues. The CDR3 coding sequence is TGCGCCAGCAGGTACAGGGGCGACAATGAGCAGTTCTTC. Protein product: CASRYRGDNEQFF.

This clone showed up just a few times. The chain carries TRBV11-2 and TRBJ2-5, with 8 positions matching TRBD2. The CDR3 totals 14 residues. V was clipped by 0 bases and J by 5 bases; unmatched bases: 2. CDR1 is SGHAT, CDR2 FQNNGV, per germline. The CDR3 coding sequence is TGTGCCAGCAGCTTAGAACCTAGCGGGGAGACCCAGTACTTC. It is translated as CASSLEPSGETQYF.

This clone was detected a few times. The gene calls are TRBV19 and TRBJ1-1, with 9 bases that match TRBD1. The J segment lost 6 bases and the V segment lost 1 base, leaving 3 bases of the junction unmatched. Looked up from germline, CDR1 is LNHDA and CDR2 is SQIVND (reference sequence). CDR3 size: 14 residues. As DNA, the CDR3 is TGTGCCAGTAGTATAGTGGGACAGGGATCTGAAGCTTTCTTT. Residues: CASSIVGQGSEAFF.

The chain employs TRBV7-2 and TRBJ1-2; D unresolved. V dropped 5 bases and J dropped 2 bases, with 12 bases sitting between them. Germline loops: CDR1 SGHTA, CDR2 FQGNSA. This CDR3 is built from 14 residues. The DNA of the CDR3 is TGTGCCAGCAGCCCCCGCGGAGGGAACTATGGCTACACCTTC. This encodes CASSPRGGNYGYTF.

This sequence joins TRBV6-7 and TRBJ2-7; a possible D gene is TRBD1 (5 bases). TRBV6-7 is an ORF, with its function uncertain. V lost 5 bases and J 1 base, leaving 9 bases between the germline ends. The CDR3 has 13 amino acids. Here the CDR3 DNA reads TGTGCCAGCAGTCTCAGGGAATCCTACGAGCAGTACTTC. It is translated as CASSLRESYEQYF.